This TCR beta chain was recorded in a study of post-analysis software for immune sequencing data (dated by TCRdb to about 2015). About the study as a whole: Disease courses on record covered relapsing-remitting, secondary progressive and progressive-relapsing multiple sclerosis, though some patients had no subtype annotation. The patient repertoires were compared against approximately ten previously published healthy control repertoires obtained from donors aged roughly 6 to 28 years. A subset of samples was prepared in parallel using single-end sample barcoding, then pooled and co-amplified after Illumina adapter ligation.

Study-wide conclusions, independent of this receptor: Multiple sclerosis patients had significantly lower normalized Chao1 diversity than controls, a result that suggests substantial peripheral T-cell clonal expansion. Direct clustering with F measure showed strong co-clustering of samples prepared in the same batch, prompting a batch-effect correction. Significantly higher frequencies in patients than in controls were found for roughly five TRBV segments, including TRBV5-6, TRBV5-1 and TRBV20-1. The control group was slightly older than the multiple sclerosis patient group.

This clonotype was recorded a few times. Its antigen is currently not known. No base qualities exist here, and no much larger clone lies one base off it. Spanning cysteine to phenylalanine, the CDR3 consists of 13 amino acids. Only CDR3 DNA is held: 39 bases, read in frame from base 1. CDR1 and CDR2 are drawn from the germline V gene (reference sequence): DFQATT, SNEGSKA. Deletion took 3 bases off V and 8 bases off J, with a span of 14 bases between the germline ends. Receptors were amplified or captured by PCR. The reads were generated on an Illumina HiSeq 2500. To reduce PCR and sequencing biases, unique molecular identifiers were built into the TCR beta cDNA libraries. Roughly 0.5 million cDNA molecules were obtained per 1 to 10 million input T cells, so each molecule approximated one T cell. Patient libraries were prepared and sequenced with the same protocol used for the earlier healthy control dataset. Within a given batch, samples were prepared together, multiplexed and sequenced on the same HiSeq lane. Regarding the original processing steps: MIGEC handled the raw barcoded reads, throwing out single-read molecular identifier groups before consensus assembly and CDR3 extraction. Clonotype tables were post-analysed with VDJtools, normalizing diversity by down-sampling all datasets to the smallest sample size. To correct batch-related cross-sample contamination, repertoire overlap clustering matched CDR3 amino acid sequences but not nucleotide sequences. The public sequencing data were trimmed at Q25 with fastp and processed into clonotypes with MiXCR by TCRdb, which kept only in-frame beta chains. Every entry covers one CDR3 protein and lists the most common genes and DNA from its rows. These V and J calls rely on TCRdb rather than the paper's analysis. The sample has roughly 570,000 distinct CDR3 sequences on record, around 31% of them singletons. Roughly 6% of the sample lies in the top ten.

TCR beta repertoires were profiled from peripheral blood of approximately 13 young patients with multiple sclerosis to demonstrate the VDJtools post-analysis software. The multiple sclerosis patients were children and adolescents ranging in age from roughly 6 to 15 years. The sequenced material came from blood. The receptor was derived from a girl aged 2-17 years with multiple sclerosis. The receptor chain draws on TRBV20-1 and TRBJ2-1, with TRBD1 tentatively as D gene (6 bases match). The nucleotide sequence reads TGCAGTGCTAGTCGGGACATTGAGGATGAGCAGTTCTTC. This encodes CSASRDIEDEQFF.